Listed below are T cell receptor beta chains from one sample, sequenced in a study of blood T cell repertoires in COVID-19. Method: immunoSEQ multiplex PCR; TCRdb's copy keeps in-frame clones and lacks some. Seen here are around 160,000 clones, less than 90% observed once, and the top ten hold approximately 40%. The sample was peripheral blood. These receptors originate from a human donor in a cohort sampled during active COVID-19. The CDR3 runs from the conserved cysteine through the conserved F or W. The D gene is left open where the match is weak. Some rows have no size entry. The others give once, few or many, or a class for an expanded clone.

clone_size,d_call,v_call,j_call,cdr3_nt,cdr3_aa
NA,NA,TRBV24-1,TRBJ2-3,TGTGCCACCAGTGACCCCTTAGGGGGGGCAGATACGCAGTATTTT,CATSDPLGGADTQYF
NA,NA,TRBV15,TRBJ1-1,TGTGCCACCAGCAGAGACCCATTACAGGGGAACACTGAAGCTTTCTTT,CATSRDPLQGNTEAFF
NA,NA,TRBV3-1/TRBV3-2,TRBJ1-1,TGTGCCAGCAGCCAAGCGGGGGGACTCACTGAAGCTTTCTTT,CASSQAGGLTEAFF
NA,NA,TRBV5-5,TRBJ2-1,TGTGCCAGCAGCTTGGGAACAGCCTACAATGAGCAGTTCTTC,CASSLGTAYNEQFF
NA,TRBD1,TRBV7-3,TRBJ1-6,TGTGCCAGCAGACTGACAGGGGATAATTCACCCCTCCACTTT,CASRLTGDNSPLHF
NA,TRBD1,TRBV5-4,TRBJ1-1,TGTGCCAGCAGCGGCAGGGGGCGCGGGAACACTGAAGCTTTCTTT,CASSGRGRGNTEAFF
NA,NA,TRBV3-1/TRBV3-2,TRBJ1-2,TGTGCCAGCAGCCAAGATCCCAGGGCGGGCTACACCTTC,CASSQDPRAGYTF
NA,NA,TRBV7-9,TRBJ1-3,TGTGCCAGCTTAATTGAGCAGGCTGGAAACACCATATATTTT,CASLIEQAGNTIYF
NA,NA,TRBV7-2,TRBJ2-7,TGTGCCAGCAGCACAGACAGTTCTTCCTACGAGCAGTACTTC,CASSTDSSSYEQYF
once,TRBD1,TRBV29-1,TRBJ1-4,TGCAGCGTCCGGACAGGGGGTGAAAAACTGTTTTTT,CSVRTGGEKLFF
NA,TRBD1,TRBV4-3,TRBJ1-2,TGCGCCAGCAGCCAGACGACAGGGATAGATGGCTACACCTTC,CASSQTTGIDGYTF
NA,NA,TRBV7-8,TRBJ2-1,TGTGCCAGCAGCTTAGGGACAGTCTACAATGAGCAGTTCTTC,CASSLGTVYNEQFF
NA,TRBD1,TRBV2,TRBJ2-7,TGTGCCAGCAGGACTTACAGGGGGTCTTACGAGCAGTACTTC,CASRTYRGSYEQYF
NA,TRBD1,TRBV7-2,TRBJ2-3,TGTGCCAGCAGCTTGGCGGACAGGGGGACAGATACGCAGTATTTT,CASSLADRGTDTQYF
few,NA,TRBV27,TRBJ1-2,TGTGCCAGCAGTTTATCGAAGGGGATTGGCTATGGCTACACCTTC,CASSLSKGIGYGYTF
NA,TRBD1,TRBV19,TRBJ2-7,TGTGCCATCGGTATTCCGGACAGGGGGCGGTACGAGCAGTACTTC,CAIGIPDRGRYEQYF